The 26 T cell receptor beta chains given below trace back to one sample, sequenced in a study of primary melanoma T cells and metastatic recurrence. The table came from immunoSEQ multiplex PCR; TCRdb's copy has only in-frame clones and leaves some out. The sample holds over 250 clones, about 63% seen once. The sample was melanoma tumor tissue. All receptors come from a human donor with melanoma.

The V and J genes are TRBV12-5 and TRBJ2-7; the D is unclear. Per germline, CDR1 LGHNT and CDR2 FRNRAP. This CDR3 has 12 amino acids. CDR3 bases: TGTGCCAGCACCTCAAAGTTCTACGAGCAGTACTTC. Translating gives CASTSKFYEQYF.

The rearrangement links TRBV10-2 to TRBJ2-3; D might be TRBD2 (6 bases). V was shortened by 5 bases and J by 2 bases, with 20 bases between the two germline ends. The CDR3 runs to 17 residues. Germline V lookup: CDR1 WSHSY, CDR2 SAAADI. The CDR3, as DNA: TGCGCCAGCAGTTACTCCCTTATGGGGGGACTCACAGATACGCAGTATTTT. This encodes CASSYSLMGGLTDTQYF.

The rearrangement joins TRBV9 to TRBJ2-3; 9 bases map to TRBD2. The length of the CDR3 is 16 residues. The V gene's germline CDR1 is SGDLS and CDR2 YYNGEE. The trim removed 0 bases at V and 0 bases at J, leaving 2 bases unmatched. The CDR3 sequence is CASSVGTSGSTDTQYF. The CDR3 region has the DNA TGTGCCAGCAGCGTAGGAACTAGCGGGAGCACAGATACGCAGTATTTT.

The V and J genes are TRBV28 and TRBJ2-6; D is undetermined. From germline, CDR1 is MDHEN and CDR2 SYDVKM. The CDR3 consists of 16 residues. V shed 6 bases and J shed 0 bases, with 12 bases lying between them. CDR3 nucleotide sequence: TGTGCCAGCAGAGGGCAGGCCAGCTCTGGGGCCAACGTCCTGACTTTC. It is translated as CASRGQASSGANVLTF.

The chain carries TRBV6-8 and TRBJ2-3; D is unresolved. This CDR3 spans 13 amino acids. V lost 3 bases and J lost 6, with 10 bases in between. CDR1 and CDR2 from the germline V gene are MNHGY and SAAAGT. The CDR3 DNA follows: TGTGCCAGCAGTTATCGCGCCCCCGATACGCAGTATTTT. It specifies CASSYRAPDTQYF.

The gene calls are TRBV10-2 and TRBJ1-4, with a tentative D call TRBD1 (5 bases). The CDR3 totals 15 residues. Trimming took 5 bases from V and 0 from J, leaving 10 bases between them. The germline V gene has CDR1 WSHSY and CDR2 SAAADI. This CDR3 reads CASSSGHPTNEKLFF. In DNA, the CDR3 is TGCGCCAGCAGTTCCGGACATCCAACTAATGAAAAACTGTTTTTT.

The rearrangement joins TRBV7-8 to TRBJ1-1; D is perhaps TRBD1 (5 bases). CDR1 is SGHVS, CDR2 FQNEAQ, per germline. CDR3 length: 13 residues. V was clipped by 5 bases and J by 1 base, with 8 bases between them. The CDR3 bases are TGTGCCAGCAGCCTAGGACAGAACACTGAAGCTTTCTTT. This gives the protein CASSLGQNTEAFF.

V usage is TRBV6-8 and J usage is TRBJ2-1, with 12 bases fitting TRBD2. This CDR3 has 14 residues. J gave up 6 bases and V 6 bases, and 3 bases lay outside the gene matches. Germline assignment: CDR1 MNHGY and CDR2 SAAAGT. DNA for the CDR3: TGTGCCAGCAGATGGGGACTAGCGGGCAATGAGCAGTTCTTC. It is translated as CASRWGLAGNEQFF.

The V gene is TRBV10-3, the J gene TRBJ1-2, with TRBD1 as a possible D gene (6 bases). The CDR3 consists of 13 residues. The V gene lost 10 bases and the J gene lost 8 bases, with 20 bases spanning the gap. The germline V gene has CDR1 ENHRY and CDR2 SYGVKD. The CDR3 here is CATQRRQGYGYTF. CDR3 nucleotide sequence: TGTGCCACCCAGCGAAGGCAGGGGTACGGCTACACCTTC.

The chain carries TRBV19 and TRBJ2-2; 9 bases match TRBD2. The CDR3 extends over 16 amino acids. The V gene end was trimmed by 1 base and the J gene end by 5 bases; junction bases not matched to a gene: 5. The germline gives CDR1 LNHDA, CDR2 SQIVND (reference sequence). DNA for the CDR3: TGTGCCAGTAGTATAGTAGCGGGAGTGGCAACCGGGGAGCTGTTTTTT. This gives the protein CASSIVAGVATGELFF.

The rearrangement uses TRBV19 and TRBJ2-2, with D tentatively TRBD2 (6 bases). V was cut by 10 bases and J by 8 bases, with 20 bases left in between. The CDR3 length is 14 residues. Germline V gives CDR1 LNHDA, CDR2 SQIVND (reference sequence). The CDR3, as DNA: TGTGCCACCATTTCGGGGACTGCTCGTGGGGAGCTGTTTTTT. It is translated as CATISGTARGELFF.

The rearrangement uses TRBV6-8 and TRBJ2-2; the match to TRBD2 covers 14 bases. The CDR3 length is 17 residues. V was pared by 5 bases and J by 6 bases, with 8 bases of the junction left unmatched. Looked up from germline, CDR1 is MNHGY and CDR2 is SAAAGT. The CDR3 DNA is TGTGCCAGCAGTCCCCGACTAGCGGGAGGGCCTTCCGGGGAGCTGTTTTTT. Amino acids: CASSPRLAGGPSGELFF.

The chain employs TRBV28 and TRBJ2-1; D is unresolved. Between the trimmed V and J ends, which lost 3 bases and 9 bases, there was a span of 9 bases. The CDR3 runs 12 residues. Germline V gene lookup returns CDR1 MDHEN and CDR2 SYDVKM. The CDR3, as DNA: TGTGCCAGCAGTTTGAGTTGGCGTGAGCAGTTCTTC. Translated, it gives CASSLSWREQFF.

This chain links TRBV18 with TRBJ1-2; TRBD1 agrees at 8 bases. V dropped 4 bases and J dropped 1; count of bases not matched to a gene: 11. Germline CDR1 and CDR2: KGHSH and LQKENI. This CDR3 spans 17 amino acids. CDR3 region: CASSRTQETGVNYGYTF. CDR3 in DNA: TGTGCCAGCTCACGAACTCAAGAGACAGGGGTTAACTATGGCTACACCTTC. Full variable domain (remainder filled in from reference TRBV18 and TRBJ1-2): NAGVMQNPRHLVRRRGQEARLRCSPMKGHSHVYWYRQLPEEGLKFMVYLQKENIIDESGMPKERFSAEFPKEGPSILRIQQVVRGDSAAYFCASSRTQETGVNYGYTFGSGTRLTVV.

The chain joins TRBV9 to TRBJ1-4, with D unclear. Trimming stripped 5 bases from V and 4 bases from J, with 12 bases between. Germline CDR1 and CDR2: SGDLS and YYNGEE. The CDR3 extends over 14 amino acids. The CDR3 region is CASSAGEFNEKLFF. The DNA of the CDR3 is TGTGCCAGCAGTGCTGGGGAGTTTAATGAAAAACTGTTTTTT. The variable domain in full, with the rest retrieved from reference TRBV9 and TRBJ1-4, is DSGVTQTPKHLITATGQRVTLRCSPRSGDLSVYWYQQSLDQGLQFLIQYYNGEERAKGNILERFSAQQFPDLHSELNLSSLELGDSALYFCASSAGEFNEKLFFGSGTQLSVL.

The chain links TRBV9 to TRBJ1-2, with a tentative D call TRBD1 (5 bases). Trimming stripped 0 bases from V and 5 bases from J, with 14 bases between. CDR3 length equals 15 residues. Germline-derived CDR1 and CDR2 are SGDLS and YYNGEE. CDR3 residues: CASSVDGQPRYGYTF. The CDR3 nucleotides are TGTGCCAGCAGCGTAGACGGACAACCTAGGTATGGCTACACCTTC. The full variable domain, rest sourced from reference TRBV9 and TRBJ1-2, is DSGVTQTPKHLITATGQRVTLRCSPRSGDLSVYWYQQSLDQGLQFLIQYYNGEERAKGNILERFSAQQFPDLHSELNLSSLELGDSALYFCASSVDGQPRYGYTFGSGTRLTVV.

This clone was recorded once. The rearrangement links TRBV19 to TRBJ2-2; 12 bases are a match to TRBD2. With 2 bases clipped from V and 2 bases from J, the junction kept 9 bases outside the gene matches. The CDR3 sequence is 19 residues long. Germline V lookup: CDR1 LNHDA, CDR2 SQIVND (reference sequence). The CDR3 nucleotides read TGTGCCAGTAGTATAAAGGGGGGACTAGCGGGTCTAAACACCGGGGAGCTGTTTTTT. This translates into CASSIKGGLAGLNTGELFF.

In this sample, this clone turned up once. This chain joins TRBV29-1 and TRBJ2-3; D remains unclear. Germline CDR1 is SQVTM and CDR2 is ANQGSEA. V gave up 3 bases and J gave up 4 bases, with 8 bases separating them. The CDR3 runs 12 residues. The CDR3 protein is CSVDRAADTQYF. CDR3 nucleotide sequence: TGCAGCGTTGATCGGGCAGCAGATACGCAGTATTTT.

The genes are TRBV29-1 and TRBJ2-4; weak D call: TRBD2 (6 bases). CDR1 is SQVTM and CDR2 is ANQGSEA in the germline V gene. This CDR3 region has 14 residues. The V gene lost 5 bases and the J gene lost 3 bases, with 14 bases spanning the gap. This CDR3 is CSVNKPGVKNIQYF. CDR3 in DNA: TGCAGCGTTAACAAACCGGGAGTCAAAAACATTCAGTACTTC.

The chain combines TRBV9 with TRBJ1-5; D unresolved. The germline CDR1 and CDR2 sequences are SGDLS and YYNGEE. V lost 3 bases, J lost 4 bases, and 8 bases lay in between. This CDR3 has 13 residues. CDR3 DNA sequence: TGTGCCAGCAGCGGAGATGGAAATCAGCCCCAGCATTTT. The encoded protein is CASSGDGNQPQHF.

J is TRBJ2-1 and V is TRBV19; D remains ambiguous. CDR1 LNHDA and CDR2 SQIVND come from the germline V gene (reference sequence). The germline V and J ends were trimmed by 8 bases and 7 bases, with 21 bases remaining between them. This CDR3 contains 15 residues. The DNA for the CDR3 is TGTGCCAGTCACCCCGTTGGCCACGGGTTAAATGAGCAGTTCTTC. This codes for CASHPVGHGLNEQFF.

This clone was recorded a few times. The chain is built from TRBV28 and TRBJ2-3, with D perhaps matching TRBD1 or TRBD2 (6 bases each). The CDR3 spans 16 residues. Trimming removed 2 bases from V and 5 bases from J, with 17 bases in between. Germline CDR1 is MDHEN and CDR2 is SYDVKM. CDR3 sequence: CASSLLGGAEGDTQYF. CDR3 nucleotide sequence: TGTGCCAGCAGTTTACTGGGGGGCGCAGAAGGAGATACGCAGTATTTT.

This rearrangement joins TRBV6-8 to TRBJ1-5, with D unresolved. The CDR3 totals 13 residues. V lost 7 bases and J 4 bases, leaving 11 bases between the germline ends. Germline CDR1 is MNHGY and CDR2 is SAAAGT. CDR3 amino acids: CASIGRRNQPQHF. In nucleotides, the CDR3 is TGTGCCAGCATCGGACGGAGAAATCAGCCCCAGCATTTT.

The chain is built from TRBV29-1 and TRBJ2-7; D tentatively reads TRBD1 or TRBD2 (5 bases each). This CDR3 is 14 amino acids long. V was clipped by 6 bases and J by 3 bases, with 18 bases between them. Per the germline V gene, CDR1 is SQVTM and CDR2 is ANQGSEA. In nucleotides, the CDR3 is TGCAGCGTCAAAACTGGGCAGGGAGACTACGAGCAGTACTTC. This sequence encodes CSVKTGQGDYEQYF.

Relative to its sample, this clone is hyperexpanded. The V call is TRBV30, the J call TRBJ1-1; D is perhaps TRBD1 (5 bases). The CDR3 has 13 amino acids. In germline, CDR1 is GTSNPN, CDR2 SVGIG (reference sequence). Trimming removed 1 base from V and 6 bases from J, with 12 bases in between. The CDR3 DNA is TGTGCCTGGAGTGAACGGGGGATAGCTGAAGCTTTCTTT. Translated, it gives CAWSERGIAEAFF. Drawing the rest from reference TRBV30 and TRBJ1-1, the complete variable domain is SQTIHQWPATLVQPVGSPLSLECTVEGTSNPNLYWYRQAAGRGLQLLFYSVGIGQISSEVPQNLSASRPQDRQFILSSKKLLLSDSGFYLCAWSERGIAEAFFGQGTRLTVV.

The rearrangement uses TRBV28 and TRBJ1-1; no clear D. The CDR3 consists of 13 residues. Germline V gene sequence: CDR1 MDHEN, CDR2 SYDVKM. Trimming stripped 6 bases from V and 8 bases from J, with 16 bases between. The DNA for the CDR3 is TGTGCCAGCAGCTCAAACGCGGGATTAGAAGCTTTCTTT. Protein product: CASSSNAGLEAFF.